This T cell receptor (beta chain) was captured by sequencing in a study of T cell responses to AZD1222 COVID-19 vaccine (dated by TCRdb to about 2021). Regarding the study in general: TCR sequencing covered 230 or so trial participants: 200 to 220 given two doses of AZD1222 and 26 given two doses of MenACWY control vaccine. Enrollment into the trials was organized by age into subgroups of 18-55, 56-69 and 70-plus years, and those subgroups contained about 160, 30 and 59 TCR-sequenced participants, respectively.

On this clone: Its target antigen remains unknown. Per-nucleotide qualities are absent, and no much larger clonotype sits a single base away.

Its CDR3 holds 17 amino acids, cysteine through phenylalanine. Kept here is only the CDR3 DNA, which spans 51 bases and is read in frame from base 1. Based on the germline V gene, the CDR1 and CDR2 sequences are MDHEN and SYDVKM. Clipping removes 3 bases from V and 3 bases from J, with 9 as the unmatched junction base count. The CDR3 regions of human TCRbeta chains were subjected to immunosequencing. The source study handled its data this way. TCRs in the repertoires were matched against a reference library of SARS-CoV-2-specific TCRs that had been generated with the MIRA antigen-specificity platform. Breadth meant the fraction of unique TCRs that were SARS-CoV-2-associated, whereas depth meant the fraction of total T cells that were SARS-CoV-2-associated. Using the MIRA data, every spike-specific TCR was mapped to the spike region that the TCR reacted to and assigned to either a CD4 or a CD8 class. Log10-transformed breadth and depth values were compared by one-way ANOVA with Sidak's multiple comparisons tests. The table was pulled from immuneACCESS by TCRdb, which kept in-frame rearrangements only. Such tables lose some clones; where checked, under half of the loss comes from unresolved V genes, and the rest has no known cause. V, J and clone size derive from that table, while D and trimming were established from the DNA sequence. The sample table contains 150,000 or so clones; only one count was recorded for 85% to 95% of them. The ten largest clones add up to 2.8% of the sample.

Overall study results and their limits: Nearly half of unique spike-specific TCRs reportedly recognized epitopes outside regions mutated in the B.1.351 and B.1.1.7 variants. Participants were mostly white British and included more females than males, and it was suggested by the authors that clonal diversity may have been underestimated. In the small 56-69-year group, the increase in depth fell short of significance, most likely because of low power. The whole spike protein was spanned by vaccine-associated CD4 TCRs, and dominant responses were seen in regions 160-218 and 743-854. Because no samples from the day 14 peak response were available, repertoires could be characterized only after the peak T cell response. Conclusions about previously exposed vaccinees were limited because only six AZD1222 recipients were SARS-CoV-2 seropositive at baseline. Spike-specific TCR breadth and depth rose significantly after two AZD1222 doses compared with day 0 and with MenACWY recipients.

In light of the paper, this sample's time point label describes: baseline before first vaccination. The sample's treatment or condition label is to be understood as: meningococcal conjugate vaccine given as trial control. Vaccinee samples came from UK trials COV001 and COV002, including a single-blind randomized controlled phase 2/3 trial of AZD1222 (ChAdOx1 nCoV-19) in healthy adults. For TCRbeta chain sequencing, PBMC samples were collected from trial participants at day 0 and at day 28 after the second dose. The sequence was obtained from an adult in good health. Sequences were derived from peripheral blood, sampled on day 0 of MenACWY control vaccination. This chain joins TRBV28 to TRBJ2-3, with 10 bases aligning to TRBD2. The CDR3 here reads CASSLGLASPPTDTQYF. The nucleotide sequence is TGTGCCAGCAGTTTGGGACTAGCGTCCCCTCCAACAGATACGCAGTATTTT. With the portions outside the CDR3 filled from the reference TRBV28 and TRBJ2-3 genes, the complete variable region becomes DVKVTQSSRYLVKRTGEKVFLECVQDMDHENMFWYRQDPGLGLRLIYFSYDVKMKEKGDIPEGYSVSREKKERFSLILESASTNQTSMYLCASSLGLASPPTDTQYFGPGTRLTVL.